Below, one T cell receptor beta chain is given with its context. The data stem from a study of blood T cell repertoires in COVID-19. About the research overall: Samples came from the United States, Italy and Spain, spanning acute and convalescent COVID-19. The cDNA or gDNA used as material had been derived from T cells, B-cell-depleted T cells, or PBMCs.

Original analysis: Scientists estimated how many nucleated cells there were by amplifying reference gene primers. Method: immunoSEQ multiplex PCR; TCRdb's copy keeps in-frame clones and lacks some. Clonal size and the V and J genes are those of that table, whereas D and trimming came from the DNA. In the table there are 120,000 to 150,000 clones, approximately 84% of which are singletons. Sequencing was done on a sample of peripheral blood. This TCR came from a human donor in a cohort sampled during active COVID-19.

CDR3 bases: TGCAGCGACCGGACAGGGAACTATGGCTACACCTTC. This encodes CSDRTGNYGYTF. This chain links TRBV29-1 with TRBJ1-2; 8 bases agree with TRBD1. Trimming at V came to 7 bases and at J to 2 bases, leaving 3 bases not matched to a gene. The CDR3 loop spans 12 amino acids. Germline CDR1 and CDR2: SQVTM and ANQGSEA.